This TCR beta chain was documented in a study of blood T cell repertoires in COVID-19. The CDR3 is made up of 16 amino acids. Germline CDR1 and CDR2: MNHEY and SVGEGT. V shed 0 bases and J 5 bases; nucleotides not matched to a gene: 9. TCRdb's table, derived via immunoSEQ multiplex PCR, lists solely in-frame clones and lacks some. The table includes 200,000 or so clones, around 83% detected once. Input material: peripheral blood. The chain has TRBV6-2 or TRBV6-3 and TRBJ2-5; TRBD2 aligns across 7 bases. The sequence was obtained from a woman in her 40s with acute or convalescent COVID-19. CDR3 sequence (DNA): TGTGCCAGCAGTTACTCCCCGGGACGGGGAGGGGAGACCCAGTACTTC. Translating it yields CASSYSPGRGGETQYF.